Following are 17 T cell receptor delta chains from one sample sequenced in a study of gamma-delta T cells after stem cell transplantation. TCRdb re-analyzed the RT-PCR reads via CATT. The table has around 1,600 delta-chain clones, 8.7% seen once. The sample was gamma-delta T cells. The receptor source for this set is a human donor. It is not recorded whose cells these are; they may come from a transplant donor.

This clone was picked up a small number of times. This likely came from a read error, as a far larger clone is one base away. This sample includes further DNA sequences coding for the same CDR3. This chain links TRDV2 with TRDJ1; 9 bases are a match to TRDD3. Germline lookup yields CDR1 GEAIGNYY and CDR2 EKD. The CDR3 length is 16 residues. The CDR3 DNA reads TGCGCCTGTGACACTCTACTGGGGGAAAAAACCGATAAACTCATCTTT. Its translation: CACDTLLGEKTDKLIF.

By sample share, this clone is large. The rearrangement uses TRDV2 and TRDJ3, with 8 positions matching TRDD3. The germline V gene encodes CDR1 GEAIGNYY and CDR2 EKD. This CDR3 spans 18 amino acids. The V gene end was trimmed by 3 bases and the J gene end by 0 bases; junction bases not matched to a gene: 6. CDR3 protein: CACDRLLGGSWDTRQMFF. CDR3 DNA sequence: TGTGCCTGTGACCGTCTACTGGGGGGCTCCTGGGACACCCGACAGATGTTTTTC.

By its share, this clone is medium-sized (0.01 to 0.1%). The rearrangement uses TRDV2 and TRDJ1; 13 bases map to TRDD3. The CDR3 is 22 residues long. Per germline, CDR1 GEAIGNYY and CDR2 EKD. J gave up 0 bases and V 0 bases, and 18 bases lay outside the gene matches. The CDR3 loop reads CACDTVADKALTGGYDTDKLIF. CDR3 DNA: TGTGCCTGTGACACCGTGGCTGATAAAGCCCTTACTGGGGGATACGACACCGATAAACTCATCTTT.

Relative to its sample, this clone is large. The chain links TRDV2 to TRDJ1, with 8 positions matching TRDD3. V lost 5 bases, J lost 0 bases, and 16 bases stayed unmatched. The CDR3 sequence is 18 residues long. Germline CDR1 is GEAIGNYY and CDR2 is EKD. The CDR3 here is CACAGIGGVGDYTDKLIF. As DNA, the CDR3 is TGTGCCTGTGCAGGTATCGGAGGAGTGGGGGATTACACCGATAAACTCATCTTT.

This clone was seen a few times. V is TRDV1 and J is TRDJ1; 8 positions match TRDD3. Germline CDR1 reads TSWWSYY; CDR2 reads QGS. The J segment lost 0 bases and the V segment lost 3 bases, leaving 36 bases of the junction unmatched. This CDR3 has 26 amino acids. CDR3 in DNA: TGTGCTCTTGGGGACCGCAGACCCGCTTCCTCCGTACGTACTGGGGGTTCCCGACCGTACACCGATAAACTCATCTTT. It encodes CALGDRRPASSVRTGGSRPYTDKLIF.

In this sample, this clone turned up a few times. With a much larger clone just one base away, this may be a read error. The CDR3 nucleotides read TGTGCCCGTGACACCGTTACTGGGGGACCTCACCCGTACACCGATAAACTCATCTTT. This codes for CARDTVTGGPHPYTDKLIF. This chain uses TRDV2 with TRDJ1, with 9 nucleotides matching TRDD3. The CDR3 runs to 19 residues. Germline CDR1 and CDR2: GEAIGNYY and EKD.

To note about this clone: A far larger clone is just one base off, so this is likely a read error. The same CDR3 can be traced to other DNA sequences in this sample. The chain couples TRDV2 to TRDJ1; TRDD3 matches 8 bases. V was pared by 4 bases and J by 0 bases, with 12 bases of the junction left unmatched. The CDR3 is 17 amino acids. Germline V gene sequence: CDR1 GEAIGNYY, CDR2 EKD. The CDR3 reads CACERLLGDRYTDKLIF. CDR3 coding DNA: TGTGCCTGTGAAAGATTGCTGGGGGACCGGTACACCGATAAACTCATCTTT.

As to this clone: A much larger clone differs by one base, so this may be a read error. This chain connects TRDV2 to TRDJ1; 9 bases fit TRDD3. Per the germline V gene, CDR1 is GEAIGNYY and CDR2 is EKD. The V gene end was trimmed by 0 bases and the J gene end by 2 bases; junction bases not matched to a gene: 21. The CDR3 sequence is 21 residues long. CDR3: CACDTVLGTGGHNWDTDKLIF. The CDR3 coding sequence is TGTGCCTGTGACACCGTCTTGGGTACTGGGGGACACAATTGGGATACCGATAAACTCATCTTT.

Sample share makes this clone medium-sized. Other nucleotide sequences in the sample specify the same CDR3. The chain is built from TRDV2 and TRDJ1, with TRDD3 identical over 8 bases. Looked up from germline, CDR1 is GEAIGNYY and CDR2 is EKD. The ends lost 0 bases at V and 0 bases at J; junction bases unmatched: 2. The CDR3 is 15 amino acids. The CDR3 region is CACDTVGGYTDKLIF. CDR3 sequence (DNA): TGTGCCTGTGACACCGTTGGGGGATACACCGATAAACTCATCTTT.

By sample share, this clone is medium-sized. The CDR3 bases are TGTGCTCTTGGATCTGGCCAGGGGGATAAACTCATCTTT. This codes for CALGSGQGDKLIF. The V gene is TRDV1, the J gene TRDJ1; no firm D call. The CDR3 runs to 13 residues. The V end was cut by 6 bases, the J end by 5 bases, with 13 bases between. CDR1 is TSWWSYY and CDR2 is QGS in the germline V gene.

Comment on this clone: A read error is likely here: a far larger clone is one base away. The same CDR3 can be traced to other DNA sequences in this sample. The chain couples TRDV2 to TRDJ1; 13 positions match TRDD3. The CDR3 extends over 17 amino acids. CDR1 GEAIGNYY and CDR2 EKD come from the germline V gene. V gave up 2 bases and J gave up 5 bases; unmatched junction bases: 10. CDR3: CACDSLVLGDTTDKLIF. The CDR3 nucleotides are TGTGCCTGTGACAGTCTGGTACTGGGGGATACGACTGATAAACTCATCTTT.

Concerning this clone itself: A read error is possible here, since a much larger clone lies one base away. This sequence joins TRDV2 and TRDJ1; D perhaps matches TRDD3 (6 bases). Germline V gene lookup returns CDR1 GEAIGNYY and CDR2 EKD. The CDR3 length is 17 residues. With 1 base removed from V and 3 bases from J, the gap between germline ends came to 20 bases. Written as DNA, the CDR3 is TGTGCCTGTGACACGCTGGGGATCTCTCTCGGGTCCGATAAACTCATCTTT. Translating it yields CACDTLGISLGSDKLIF.

A few counts support this clone. A read error may explain this, as a much larger clone is one base away. The rearrangement uses TRDV2 and TRDJ1, with D possibly being TRDD3 (6 bases). The length of the CDR3 is 21 residues. The V gene lost 0 bases and the J gene lost 4 bases, with 32 bases spanning the gap. CDR1 and CDR2 (germline): GEAIGNYY, EKD. In DNA, the CDR3 is TGTGCCTGTGACACCGTTTTTTCGAATAATAGGGGGACCCGAACTAACGATAAACTCATCTTT. Its protein product is CACDTVFSNNRGTRTNDKLIF.

This clone was counted a few times. This likely stems from a read error, as it lies one base from a far larger clone. Other DNA sequences from this sample encode an identical CDR3 as well. The CDR3 protein is CACDRVLGDTDKSSWDTRQMFF. CDR3 in DNA: TGTGCCTGTGACAGAGTATTGGGGGATACCGATAAAAGCTCCTGGGACACCCGACAGATGTTTTTC. The chain combines TRDV2 with TRDJ3, with TRDD3 matching over 10 bases. V was clipped by 2 bases and J by 0 bases; unmatched bases: 15. The V gene's germline CDR1 is GEAIGNYY and CDR2 EKD. The CDR3 has 22 amino acids.

Concerning this clone itself: This DNA translates differently at residue 6 from the TCRdb protein, which is that of a much larger clone; a read error is likely, and the protein shown is the DNA's own translation. This chain joins TRDV2 and TRDJ1, with 11 bases matching TRDD3. This CDR3 is built from 20 residues. CDR1 and CDR2 from the germline V gene are GEAIGNYY and EKD. V shed 0 bases, J shed 4 bases, and the junction held 18 bases outside the gene matches. The CDR3 nucleotides are TGTGCCTGTGACACCGCCTCCTACCGTTCTACTGGGGGATATGACGATAAACTCATCTTT. Protein: CACDTASYRSTGGYDDKLIF.

The rearrangement uses TRDV2 and TRDJ1; D is possibly TRDD3 (6 bases). V lost 3 bases, J lost 3 bases, and 19 bases lay in between. Per the germline V gene, CDR1 is GEAIGNYY and CDR2 is EKD. The CDR3 is 16 residues long. The CDR3 DNA is TGTGCCTGTGACGTCGTTGGGGGTCGAGTGGCCGATAAACTCATCTTT. It yields the protein CACDVVGGRVADKLIF.

This clone was counted between two and nine times. A much more abundant neighbour one base away suggests this may be a read error. Within the sample, other DNA sequences also encode this same CDR3. This sequence joins TRDV2 and TRDJ1, with 13 bases aligning to TRDD3. CDR3 length: 16 residues. The junction had 8 bases not matched to a gene; V was cut back by 2 bases and J by 6 bases. The germline V gene encodes CDR1 GEAIGNYY and CDR2 EKD. The CDR3 reads CACDILGDTHENKLIF. The CDR3 nucleotides read TGTGCCTGTGACATACTGGGGGATACGCACGAAAATAAACTCATCTTT.